This T cell receptor beta chain was identified during a study of cytomegalovirus exposure and HLA in healthy donors. Whole-study context: HLA-typed donors were the source of around 80 million unique TCRs, which an early data release held.

Primers for the PCR totalled 60 Vbeta and 13 Jbeta. TCRdb's copy holds only in-frame clones and misses some; the assay was immunoSEQ multiplex PCR. The sample lists 100,000 to 150,000 clones; 75% to 85% were seen once. Germline-derived CDR1 and CDR2 are SGHAT and FQNNGV. This CDR3 has 15 amino acids. Trimming cost V 1 base and J 2 bases; bases outside gene matches: 3. This clone was detected once. The sample consisted of PBMCs. J is TRBJ2-7 and V is TRBV11-2, with TRBD1 matching over 9 bases. The clonotype originates from a man aged 40-55 years in good health and CMV-seronegative. In DNA, the CDR3 is TGTGCCAGCAGCTTAGTGGGACAGGGAGCCTACGAGCAGTACTTC. Translation: CASSLVGQGAYEQYF.